This is a list of T cell receptor beta chains from one sample in a study of control samples from healthy donors and cancer patients. TCRdb's copy holds only in-frame clones and misses some; the assay was immunoSEQ multiplex PCR. The sample lists thousands of clones; under 90% were seen once. Sequencing was carried out using PBMCs. The source of these receptors is a man between 65 and 85 years old with lung cancer. Both conserved end residues are part of each CDR3. D genes are given only for firm matches. Size tells how often a clone was seen (once, few, many) or the class of an expanded clone, and some rows leave it out.

abundance	v_gene	d_gene	j_gene	CDR3aa	CDR3nt
-	TRBV6-6	-	TRBJ2-7	CASSSQVEQYF	TGTGCCAGCAGTTCCCAAGTCGAGCAGTACTTC
-	TRBV20-1	TRBD2	TRBJ2-7	CSGILANEQYF	TGCAGTGGAATACTAGCGAACGAGCAGTACTTC
-	TRBV7-9	-	TRBJ2-3	CASSYGTLTDTQYF	TGTGCCAGCAGCTACGGCACCCTCACAGATACGCAGTATTTT
-	TRBV30	-	TRBJ1-2	CAWIRGEAGYTF	TGTGCCTGGATTCGGGGGGAGGCTGGCTACACCTTC
-	TRBV6-1	TRBD1	TRBJ2-2	CASSVDGGRGRIMDTGELFF	TGTGCCAGCAGTGTCGATGGGGGCAGGGGGCGGATAATGGACACCGGGGAGCTGTTTTTT
-	TRBV15	-	TRBJ2-3	CATSRDGGSATDTQYF	TGTGCCACCAGCAGAGATGGAGGCAGCGCAACAGATACGCAGTATTTT
-	TRBV27	TRBD1	TRBJ1-5	CASSLGQGFQPQHF	TGTGCCAGCAGTTTAGGACAGGGCTTTCAGCCCCAGCATTTT
-	TRBV14	-	TRBJ2-7	CASSQDRLSYEQYF	TGTGCCAGCAGCCAAGATCGGTTATCCTACGAGCAGTACTTC
-	TRBV7-2	TRBD1	TRBJ2-3	CASSSTGATDTQYF	TGTGCCAGCAGCTCTACAGGGGCCACAGATACGCAGTATTTT
few	TRBV24-1	-	TRBJ1-1	CATSDTGIAFF	TGTGCCACCAGTGATACAGGGATAGCTTTCTTT
-	TRBV27	TRBD1	TRBJ1-5	CASSLRTEPGTGGRGNQPQHF	TGTGCCAGCAGTTTACGTACGGAACCGGGGACAGGGGGCCGGGGCAATCAGCCCCAGCATTTT
-	TRBV6-2/TRBV6-3	TRBD2	TRBJ2-1	CASSYSPGLAAYNEQFF	TGTGCCAGCAGTTACTCTCCGGGACTAGCAGCATACAATGAGCAGTTCTTC
-	TRBV27	TRBD1	TRBJ2-3	CASSLGTGGSTDTQYF	TGTGCCAGCTCCCTCGGGACAGGGGGTAGCACAGATACGCAGTATTTT
-	TRBV11-2	TRBD2	TRBJ2-5	CASSYEFAGSGGETQYF	TGTGCCAGCAGCTATGAGTTTGCTGGGAGCGGGGGAGAGACCCAGTACTTC
-	TRBV6-2/TRBV6-3	-	TRBJ2-1	CASSFLDNEQFF	TGTGCCAGCAGTTTCCTGGACAATGAGCAGTTCTTC
few	TRBV7-9	-	TRBJ2-7	CASSLSGRPAQYF	TGTGCCAGCAGCCTATCAGGTAGGCCTGCTCAGTACTTC
-	TRBV2	-	TRBJ1-4	CASSETGVNEKLFF	TGTGCCAGCAGCGAGACGGGGGTTAATGAAAAACTGTTTTTT
-	TRBV20-1	-	TRBJ2-5	CSAYSETQYF	TGCAGTGCCTACTCTGAGACCCAGTACTTC
-	TRBV6-4	TRBD1	TRBJ2-2	CASSDYRGGELFF	TGTGCCAGCAGTGACTACAGGGGCGGGGAGCTGTTTTTT
-	TRBV15	TRBD1	TRBJ1-6	CATSRDRTGGNSPLHF	TGTGCCACCAGCAGAGACCGGACAGGGGGTAATTCACCCCTCCACTTT
-	TRBV4-1	-	TRBJ2-3	CASSQEVGLEQYF	TGCGCCAGCAGCCAAGAGGTGGGGCTCGAGCAGTATTTT
-	TRBV4-1	-	TRBJ2-5	CASSQVGSQETQYF	TGCGCCAGCAGCCAAGTTGGCTCCCAAGAGACCCAGTACTTC
-	TRBV29-1	TRBD1	TRBJ1-2	CSVGSRTGDFNYGYTF	TGCAGCGTTGGTTCCAGGACAGGGGACTTCAACTATGGCTACACCTTC
-	TRBV5-1	-	TRBJ1-2	CASSFGTNYGYTF	TGCGCCAGCAGCTTCGGGACAAACTATGGCTACACCTTC
few	TRBV7-9	-	TRBJ2-1	CASSLGGDEQFF	TGTGCCAGCAGCTTGGGAGGAGATGAGCAGTTCTTC
once	TRBV30	-	TRBJ2-7	CAWSSGTSSYEQYF	TGTGCCTGGTCATCCGGGACTTCCTCCTACGAGCAGTACTTC